The 26 T cell receptor beta chains listed next were all sequenced from one sample in a study of T cell responses to AZD1222 COVID-19 vaccine. Some clones are missing from TCRdb's copy, which holds only in-frame ones; the method was immunoSEQ multiplex PCR. Found here are some 97,000 clones, about 89% of them singletons; the top ten hold 4% to 4.5%. The material sequenced was peripheral blood, taken on day 0 of MenACWY control vaccination. Every receptor here comes from an adult in good health.

This sequence joins TRBV7-2 and TRBJ2-3; D may be TRBD1 or TRBD2 (6 bases each). Germline CDR1 and CDR2: SGHTA and FQGNSA. There are 16 residues in the CDR3. V was clipped by 2 bases and J by 6 bases, with 18 bases between them. The CDR3 DNA is TGTGCCAGCAGCTTAAGATTCGGGGGCGAGAGGGATACGCAGTATTTT. Amino acids: CASSLRFGGERDTQYF. The entire variable domain, with the rest obtained from reference TRBV7-2 and TRBJ2-3, is as follows: GAGVSQSPSNKVTEKGKDVELRCDPISGHTALYWYRQSLGQGLEFLIYFQGNSAPDKSGLPSDRFSAERTGGSVSTLTIQRTQQEDSAVYLCASSLRFGGERDTQYFGPGTRLTVL.

This chain links TRBV6-5 with TRBJ1-2; D is possibly TRBD1 (5 bases). CDR3 length equals 15 residues. CDR1 is MNHEY and CDR2 is SVGAGI in the germline V gene. V lost 0 bases, J lost 7 bases, and 15 bases lay in between. The CDR3 region has the DNA TGTGCCAGCAGTTACTCGGGGAGAGGGGATGGTGGCTACACCTTC. It translates to CASSYSGRGDGGYTF.

The V call is TRBV15, the J call TRBJ2-3, with D uncertain. Germline CDR1 LNHNV, CDR2 YYDKDF (reference sequence). This CDR3 spans 12 amino acids. V lost 0 bases and J lost 6, with 4 bases in between. The CDR3 DNA sequence: TGTGCCACCAGCAGAGATCAGGATACGCAGTATTTT. Amino acid sequence: CATSRDQDTQYF.

The chain recombines TRBV9 with TRBJ1-1, with 7 bases that match TRBD1. Germline V gives CDR1 SGDLS, CDR2 YYNGEE. V trimming: 4 bases; J trimming: 3 bases; junction bases outside the gene matches: 3. This CDR3 is built from 13 residues. The CDR3 DNA reads as TGTGCCAGCAGCAAAACAGGGGACACTGAAGCTTTCTTT. Its translation is CASSKTGDTEAFF.

This chain connects TRBV12-3 or TRBV12-4 to TRBJ1-1; 9 bases line up with TRBD1. This CDR3 comprises 13 residues. J gave up 6 bases and V 7 bases, and 6 bases lay outside the gene matches. CDR3 region: CASKTGTGPEAFF. In nucleotides, the CDR3 is TGTGCCAGCAAAACCGGGACAGGGCCTGAAGCTTTCTTT.

The chain links TRBV5-4 to TRBJ1-2; no clear D. CDR1 and CDR2 (germline): SGHNT, YYREEE (reference sequence). V was clipped by 0 bases and J by 2 bases, with 5 bases between them. The CDR3 contains 13 residues. CDR3 bases: TGTGCCAGCAGCTTGGTGGCAAACTATGGCTACACCTTC. Protein sequence: CASSLVANYGYTF. Using reference TRBV5-4 and TRBJ1-2 for the parts outside the CDR3, the full variable domain is ETGVTQSPTHLIKTRGQQVTLRCSSQSGHNTVSWYQQALGQGPQFIFQYYREEENGRGNFPPRFSGLQFPNYSSELNVNALELDDSALYLCASSLVANYGYTFGSGTRLTVV.

In DNA, the CDR3 is TGTGCCAGCAGCGCCAGTAAAACTAGCGAATTAGGAGATACGCAGTATTTT. Translated, it gives CASSASKTSELGDTQYF. The rearrangement uses TRBV4-2 and TRBJ2-3; 7 bases line up with TRBD2. CDR3 length: 17 amino acids. J lost 5 bases, V lost 5 bases, and 16 bases had no gene match. CDR1 LGHNA and CDR2 YNFKEQ come from the germline V gene.

The chain employs TRBV13 and TRBJ2-5; 14 positions match TRBD2. Germline V gene sequence: CDR1 PRHDT, CDR2 FYEKMQ (reference sequence). This CDR3 is 17 amino acids long. Losses at the gene ends were 1 base for V and 2 bases for J; bases not matched to a gene: 3. The CDR3 protein is CASSLVGLAGDQETQYF. The CDR3 coding sequence is TGTGCCAGCAGCTTAGTGGGACTAGCGGGGGATCAAGAGACCCAGTACTTC.

CDR3 DNA: TGCGCCAGCAGCCAAGCGGCAGGGGGTGGTGAAAAACTGTTTTTT. It specifies CASSQAAGGGEKLFF. V usage is TRBV4-3 and J usage is TRBJ1-4, with 7 positions matching TRBD1. CDR3 length: 15 residues. V shed 1 base, J shed 7 bases, and the junction held 6 bases outside the gene matches. From germline, CDR1 is LGHNA and CDR2 YSLEER.

The chain combines TRBV27 with TRBJ1-4, with a tentative D call TRBD1 (5 bases). Trimming took 5 bases from V and 5 from J, leaving 15 bases between them. The germline V gene has CDR1 MNHEY and CDR2 SMNVEV (reference sequence). The CDR3 is made up of 15 amino acids. CDR3 coding DNA: TGTGCCAGCAGTCTCCGGGACCAGAGGAATGAAAAACTGTTTTTT. Its translation is CASSLRDQRNEKLFF.

This chain connects TRBV7-2 to TRBJ2-7; D is possibly TRBD2 (6 bases). V lost 5 bases and J lost 4, with 18 bases in between. Germline V gene data show CDR1 as SGHTA and CDR2 as FQGNSA. This CDR3 comprises 15 residues. CDR3 amino acids: CASSPTGGTDYEQYF. In DNA form, the CDR3 reads TGTGCCAGCAGCCCAACTGGCGGGACGGATTACGAGCAGTACTTC. Looking up the rest from reference TRBV7-2 and TRBJ2-7 gives the full variable domain: GAGVSQSPSNKVTEKGKDVELRCDPISGHTALYWYRQSLGQGLEFLIYFQGNSAPDKSGLPSDRFSAERTGGSVSTLTIQRTQQEDSAVYLCASSPTGGTDYEQYFGPGTRLTVT.

The J gene is TRBJ2-5, the V gene TRBV15; TRBD2 matches 9 bases. This CDR3 region has 17 residues. The V gene end was trimmed by 0 bases and the J gene end by 4 bases; junction bases not matched to a gene: 9. The germline CDR1 and CDR2 sequences are LNHNV and YYDKDF (reference sequence). The CDR3 nucleotides read TGTGCCACCAGCAGAGAGAGTAGCGGGAGAGCTCTAGAGACCCAGTACTTC. The encoded protein is CATSRESSGRALETQYF.

The chain recombines TRBV2 with TRBJ2-2, with D perhaps matching TRBD1 (6 bases). CDR3 length: 15 residues. The germline V gene encodes CDR1 SNHLY and CDR2 FYNNEI. Trimming stripped 11 bases from V and 2 bases from J, with 18 bases between. CDR3 amino acids: CALSAQGPNTGELFF. The CDR3 nucleotides read TGTGCCCTTTCCGCCCAGGGGCCTAACACCGGGGAGCTGTTTTTT.

The chain recombines TRBV30 with TRBJ2-1; TRBD2 agrees at 10 bases. This CDR3 is built from 19 residues. In germline, CDR1 is GTSNPN, CDR2 SVGIG (reference sequence). J gave up 4 bases and V 4 bases, and 19 bases lay outside the gene matches. The CDR3, as DNA: TGTGCCTGGATGGTTTCGGCGGCTAGCGGGGGAAGATTTTACAATGAGCAGTTCTTC. Translating it yields CAWMVSAASGGRFYNEQFF.

The chain carries TRBV19 and TRBJ1-5, with TRBD1 matching over 12 bases. The CDR3 runs to 17 residues. Trimming at V came to 4 bases and at J to 6 bases, leaving 10 bases not matched to a gene. CDR1 and CDR2 (germline): LNHDA, SQIVND (reference sequence). CDR3 in DNA: TGTGCCAGTAGTACCGGGACAGGGGGCAGGGATCGTCAGCCCCAGCATTTT. This translates into CASSTGTGGRDRQPQHF.

The chain is built from TRBV30 and TRBJ2-6; 7 bases line up with TRBD2. Unmatched junction bases numbered 1, after V lost 3 bases and J lost 2 bases. Germline assignment: CDR1 GTSNPN and CDR2 SVGIG (reference sequence). The CDR3 totals 14 residues. The CDR3 region is CAWSRGAGANVLTF. In nucleotides, the CDR3 is TGTGCCTGGAGCCGGGGGGCTGGGGCCAACGTCCTGACTTTC.

The chain has TRBV15 and TRBJ2-1; TRBD2 agrees at 14 bases. With V trimmed by 5 bases and J by 9 bases, 15 bases remained unmatched. The CDR3 covers 18 residues. CDR1 LNHNV and CDR2 YYDKDF come from the germline V gene (reference sequence). The CDR3 loop is CATSEGLAGVLVIREQFF. CDR3 nucleotide sequence: TGTGCCACCAGCGAGGGACTAGCGGGGGTCCTCGTCATCCGTGAGCAGTTCTTC. Drawing the rest from reference TRBV15 and TRBJ2-1, the complete variable domain is DAMVIQNPRYQVTQFGKPVTLSCSQTLNHNVMYWYQQKSSQAPKLLFHYYDKDFNNEADTPDNFQSRRPNTSFCFLDIRSPGLGDTAMYLCATSEGLAGVLVIREQFFGPGTRLTVL.

This chain uses TRBV6-6 with TRBJ1-6; 8 bases are a match to TRBD1. Germline CDR1 is MNHNY and CDR2 is SVGAGI (reference sequence). CDR3 size: 14 residues. V lost 0 bases to trimming and J lost 9 bases; unmatched junction nucleotides: 1. The CDR3 loop is CASSYSGQGSPLHF. The CDR3 nucleotides are TGTGCCAGCAGTTACTCAGGACAGGGTTCACCCCTCCACTTT.

V is TRBV2 and J is TRBJ1-5, with no clear D. Trimming shortened V by 6 bases and J by 11 bases, and 14 bases separated the two germline ends. Germline CDR1 is SNHLY and CDR2 is FYNNEI. This CDR3 comprises 12 residues. CDR3 amino acids: CASSASGAAQHF. DNA for the CDR3: TGTGCCAGCAGCGCAAGCGGAGCGGCCCAGCATTTT. The full variable domain, in which reference TRBV2 and TRBJ1-5 provide the parts outside the CDR3, is EPEVTQTPSHQVTQMGQEVILRCVPISNHLYFYWYRQILGQKVEFLVSFYNNEISEKSEIFDDQFSVERPDGSNFTLKIRSTKLEDSAMYFCASSASGAAQHFGDGTRLSIL.

The J gene is TRBJ1-2, the V gene TRBV2, with D unresolved. Trimming removed 3 bases at V and 4 bases at J, with 6 bases between. This CDR3 is 12 amino acids long. The germline V gene encodes CDR1 SNHLY and CDR2 FYNNEI. As DNA, the CDR3 is TGTGCCAGCAGTGATGAATTCTATGGCTACACCTTC. This sequence encodes CASSDEFYGYTF.

This clone was recorded once. This sequence joins TRBV21-1 and TRBJ2-7; the table's D call TRBD2 went unverified against the DNA. TRBV21-1 has pseudogene status. The length of the CDR3 is 16 residues. CDR3 amino acids: CASSKARLAGVDEQYF. The CDR3 DNA is TGTGCCAGCAGCAAAGCGCGGCTAGCGGGGGTAGACGAGCAGTACTTC.

This clone was seen once. The J gene is TRBJ2-2, the V gene TRBV6-5; D unclear. This CDR3 has 12 amino acids. Trimming shortened V by 5 bases and J by 4 bases, and 5 bases separated the two germline ends. Looked up from germline, CDR1 is MNHEY and CDR2 is SVGAGI. The CDR3 reads CASSSSTGELFF. In DNA form, the CDR3 reads TGTGCCAGCAGTAGCAGCACCGGGGAGCTGTTTTTT.

This sequence joins TRBV18 and TRBJ1-2; a weak D match, TRBD1 (5 bases). The germline CDR1 and CDR2 sequences are KGHSH and LQKENI. Trimming stripped 6 bases from V and 6 bases from J, with 17 bases between. This CDR3 has 14 amino acids. CDR3 sequence (DNA): TGTGCCAGCTCGCCCACGGCGGCAGGGAATGGCTACACCTTC. Its translation: CASSPTAAGNGYTF. Full variable domain (outside the CDR3, taken from reference TRBV18 and TRBJ1-2): NAGVMQNPRHLVRRRGQEARLRCSPMKGHSHVYWYRQLPEEGLKFMVYLQKENIIDESGMPKERFSAEFPKEGPSILRIQQVVRGDSAAYFCASSPTAAGNGYTFGSGTRLTVV.

This clone was detected once. This CDR3 is CATNAGIGQPQHF. The CDR3 nucleotides are TGTGCCACTAATGCAGGGATAGGTCAGCCCCAGCATTTT. The chain employs TRBV12-3 or TRBV12-4 and TRBJ1-5; TRBD1 might be the D (5 bases). The CDR3 sequence is 13 residues long. V lost 10 bases and J 6 bases, leaving 16 bases between the germline ends.

The chain uses TRBV19 and TRBJ2-5; D unresolved. This CDR3 contains 15 residues. Per germline, CDR1 LNHDA and CDR2 SQIVND (reference sequence). The V end was cut by 3 bases, the J end by 5 bases, with 16 bases between. The CDR3 DNA follows: TGTGCCAGTAGTATTCTATTTGGCGTTATGGAGACCCAGTACTTC. Protein product: CASSILFGVMETQYF.

This clone was detected only once. The gene calls are TRBV7-8 and TRBJ1-4; no reliable D call. Trimming pared 1 base from V and 4 bases from J, leaving 7 bases between. Germline V CDR1 and CDR2: SGHVS, FQNEAQ. The CDR3 runs 14 residues. The CDR3 DNA follows: TGTGCCAGCAGCTTAGGTCCAGATAATGAAAAACTGTTTTTT. Protein sequence: CASSLGPDNEKLFF.